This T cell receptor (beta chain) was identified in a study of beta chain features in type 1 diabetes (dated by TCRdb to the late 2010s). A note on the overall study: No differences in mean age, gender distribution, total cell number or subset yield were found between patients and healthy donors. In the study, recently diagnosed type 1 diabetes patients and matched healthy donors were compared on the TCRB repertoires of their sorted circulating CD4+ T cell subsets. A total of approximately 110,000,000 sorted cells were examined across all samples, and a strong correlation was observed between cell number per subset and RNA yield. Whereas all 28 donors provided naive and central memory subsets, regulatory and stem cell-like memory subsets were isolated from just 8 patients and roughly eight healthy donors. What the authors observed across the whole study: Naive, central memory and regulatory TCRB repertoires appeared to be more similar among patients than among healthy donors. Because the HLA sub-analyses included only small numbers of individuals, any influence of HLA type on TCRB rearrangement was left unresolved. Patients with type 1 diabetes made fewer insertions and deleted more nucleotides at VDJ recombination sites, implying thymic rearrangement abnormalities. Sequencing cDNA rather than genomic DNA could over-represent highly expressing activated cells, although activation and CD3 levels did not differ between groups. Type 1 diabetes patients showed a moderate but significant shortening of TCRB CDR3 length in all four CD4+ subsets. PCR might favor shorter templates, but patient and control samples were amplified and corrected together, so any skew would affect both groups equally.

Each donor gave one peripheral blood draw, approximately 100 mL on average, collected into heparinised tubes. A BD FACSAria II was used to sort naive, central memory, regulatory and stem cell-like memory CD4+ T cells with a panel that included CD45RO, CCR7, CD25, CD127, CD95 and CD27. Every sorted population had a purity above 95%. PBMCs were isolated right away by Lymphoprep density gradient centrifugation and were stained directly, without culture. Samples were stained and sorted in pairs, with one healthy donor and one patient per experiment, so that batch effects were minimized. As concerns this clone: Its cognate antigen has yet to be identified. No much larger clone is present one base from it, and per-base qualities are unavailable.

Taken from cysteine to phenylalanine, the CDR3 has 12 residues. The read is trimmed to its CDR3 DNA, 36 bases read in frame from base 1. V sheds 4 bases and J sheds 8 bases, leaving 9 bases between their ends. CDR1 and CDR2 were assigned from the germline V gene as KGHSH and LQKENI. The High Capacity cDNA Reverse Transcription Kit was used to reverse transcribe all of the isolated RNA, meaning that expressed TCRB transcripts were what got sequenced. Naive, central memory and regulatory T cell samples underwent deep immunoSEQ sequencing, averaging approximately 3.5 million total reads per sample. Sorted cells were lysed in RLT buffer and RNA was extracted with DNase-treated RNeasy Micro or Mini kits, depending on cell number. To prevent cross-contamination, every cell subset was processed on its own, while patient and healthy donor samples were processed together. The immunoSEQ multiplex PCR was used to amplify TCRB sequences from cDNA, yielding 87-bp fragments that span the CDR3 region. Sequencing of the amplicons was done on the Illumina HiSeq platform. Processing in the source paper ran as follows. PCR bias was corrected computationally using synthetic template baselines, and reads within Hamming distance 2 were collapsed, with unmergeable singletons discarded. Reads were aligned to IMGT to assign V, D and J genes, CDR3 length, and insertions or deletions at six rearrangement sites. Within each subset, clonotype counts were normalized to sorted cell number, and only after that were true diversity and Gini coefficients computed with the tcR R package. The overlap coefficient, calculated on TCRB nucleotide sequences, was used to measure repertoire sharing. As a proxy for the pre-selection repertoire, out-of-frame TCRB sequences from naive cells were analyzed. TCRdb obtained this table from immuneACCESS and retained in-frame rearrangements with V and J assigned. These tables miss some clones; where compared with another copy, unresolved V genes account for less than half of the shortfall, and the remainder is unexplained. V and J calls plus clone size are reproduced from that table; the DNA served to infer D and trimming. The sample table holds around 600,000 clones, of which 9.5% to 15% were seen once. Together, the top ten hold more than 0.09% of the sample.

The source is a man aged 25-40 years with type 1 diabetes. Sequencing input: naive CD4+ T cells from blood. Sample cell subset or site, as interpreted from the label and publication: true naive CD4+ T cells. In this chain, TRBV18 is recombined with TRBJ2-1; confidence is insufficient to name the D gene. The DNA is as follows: TGTGCCAGCTCACGCGAAGAGGATGAGCAGTTCTTC. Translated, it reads CASSREEDEQFF. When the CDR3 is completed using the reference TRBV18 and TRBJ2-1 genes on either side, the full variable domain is NAGVMQNPRHLVRRRGQEARLRCSPMKGHSHVYWYRQLPEEGLKFMVYLQKENIIDESGMPKERFSAEFPKEGPSILRIQQVVRGDSAAYFCASSREEDEQFFGPGTRLTVL.